These 29 T cell receptor beta chains were all obtained from the same sample, sequenced in a study of T cell responses to AZD1222 COVID-19 vaccine. Clones were read by immunoSEQ multiplex PCR, and TCRdb kept only the in-frame ones, dropping some. The data contain about 110,000 clones, roughly 90% of them singletons. The specimen comprised peripheral blood, sampled on day 0 of MenACWY control vaccination. Every receptor here comes from an adult in good health.

This clone was seen more than once but under ten times. This sequence joins TRBV19 and TRBJ1-1, with TRBD1 matching 8 bases. Germline V gene lookup returns CDR1 LNHDA and CDR2 SQIVND (reference sequence). V gave up 11 bases and J gave up 3 bases; unmatched junction bases: 5. This CDR3 comprises 12 residues. As DNA, the CDR3 is TGTGCCGCCCAGGGGGCTGACACTGAAGCTTTCTTT. It codes for CAAQGADTEAFF. The full variable domain, its missing parts supplied by reference TRBV19 and TRBJ1-1, is DGGITQSPKYLFRKEGQNVTLSCEQNLNHDAMYWYRQDPGQGLRLIYYSQIVNDFQKGDIAEGYSVSREKKESFPLTVTSAQKNPTAFYLCAAQGADTEAFFGQGTRLTVV.

CDR3 in amino acids: CASSFSDRAPVGRAFF. CDR3 coding DNA: TGTGCCAGCAGTTTTTCGGACAGGGCTCCAGTCGGGAGAGCTTTCTTT. The V gene is TRBV28, the J gene TRBJ1-1, with TRBD1 matching 8 bases. CDR3 length: 16 residues. The V gene end was trimmed by 3 bases and the J gene end by 10 bases; junction bases not matched to a gene: 16. Germline values: CDR1 MDHEN, CDR2 SYDVKM.

This chain joins TRBV5-1 and TRBJ2-7, with D maybe TRBD2 (5 bases). Germline-derived CDR1 and CDR2 are SGHRS and YFSETQ. Between the trimmed V and J ends, which lost 5 bases and 4 bases, there was a span of 16 bases. The CDR3 is made up of 14 amino acids. CDR3 nucleotide sequence: TGCGCCAGCAGAAAGCGAGGCGGCGGGTACGAGCAGTACTTC. Its translation: CASRKRGGGYEQYF.

The gene calls are TRBV13 and TRBJ1-2; 8 nucleotides line up with TRBD1. CDR1 and CDR2 from the germline V gene are PRHDT and FYEKMQ (reference sequence). The CDR3 is made up of 16 amino acids. Trimming at V came to 2 bases and at J to 3 bases, leaving 8 bases not matched to a gene. The CDR3 loop is CASSLFGGQGDYGYTF. Written as DNA, the CDR3 is TGTGCCAGCAGCTTATTTGGTGGACAGGGAGACTATGGCTACACCTTC.

This chain links TRBV5-1 with TRBJ2-7, with 10 positions matching TRBD1. V lost 4 bases, J lost 7 bases, and 8 bases stayed unmatched. Germline V gene sequence: CDR1 SGHRS, CDR2 YFSETQ. The CDR3 has 14 amino acids. CDR3 DNA sequence: TGCGCCAGCAGCCCGGGACAGGGGTTCTGGGAGCAGTACTTC. This translates into CASSPGQGFWEQYF.

This clone was seen only once. This rearrangement joins TRBV5-5 to TRBJ2-1; tentative D call: TRBD1 (6 bases). V was trimmed by 4 bases and J by 9 bases, leaving 17 bases between them. Germline V gene data show CDR1 as SGHKS and CDR2 as YYEKEE (reference sequence). The CDR3 contains 14 residues. The CDR3 DNA reads TGTGCCAGCAGCGGTGGACAGCACCGGAGTGAGCAGTTCTTC. It codes for CASSGGQHRSEQFF. The complete variable domain, with remaining parts taken from reference TRBV5-5 and TRBJ2-1, reads DAGVTQSPTHLIKTRGQQVTLRCSPISGHKSVSWYQQVLGQGPQFIFQYYEKEERGRGNFPDRFSARQFPNYSSELNVNALLLGDSALYLCASSGGQHRSEQFFGPGTRLTVL.

The chain carries TRBV12-5 and TRBJ1-2, with 7 bases aligning to TRBD1. The CDR3 runs to 15 residues. V was pared by 6 bases and J by 4 bases, with 11 bases of the junction left unmatched. The germline CDR1 and CDR2 sequences are LGHNT and FRNRAP. The CDR3 DNA is TGTGCTAGTGGCTCCGGGACAGCCGGGGGCTATGGCTACACCTTC. It translates to CASGSGTAGGYGYTF.

The chain uses TRBV19 and TRBJ1-1; D is uncertain. Deletions cut 1 base from V and 4 bases from J, with 10 bases between. In germline, CDR1 is LNHDA, CDR2 SQIVND (reference sequence). The CDR3 length is 14 residues. The CDR3 loop reads CASSIGPGSTEAFF. For the CDR3, the DNA is TGTGCCAGTAGTATAGGCCCGGGGTCCACTGAAGCTTTCTTT.

The chain joins TRBV6-1 to TRBJ1-2, with a possible D match to TRBD1 (6 bases). This CDR3 spans 14 amino acids. Trimming took off 3 bases at V and 8 bases at J, with 16 bases between the two ends. In germline, CDR1 is MNHNS, CDR2 SASEGT. For the CDR3, the DNA is TGTGCCAGCAGTGACGACAGGCTTCTCGGGGGCTACACCTTC. It specifies CASSDDRLLGGYTF.

DNA for the CDR3: TGCGCCAGCAGCTTGGCCTGGACGGGGCATGGGACAGATACGCAGTATTTT. The encoded protein is CASSLAWTGHGTDTQYF. The chain links TRBV5-1 to TRBJ2-3; either TRBD1 or TRBD2 may fit D (5 bases each). The V and J ends lost 0 bases and 3 bases respectively, with 17 bases between them. The length of the CDR3 is 17 residues. Germline-derived CDR1 and CDR2 are SGHRS and YFSETQ.

The chain joins TRBV6-2 or TRBV6-3 to TRBJ2-7; perhaps D is TRBD1 or TRBD2 (5 bases each). Per germline, CDR1 MNHEY and CDR2 SVGEGT. Trimming removed 4 bases from V and 3 bases from J, with 13 bases in between. This CDR3 contains 14 residues. The CDR3 coding sequence is TGTGCCAGCAGTTCCCGGGACCCTTTCTACGAGCAGTACTTC. Translated: CASSSRDPFYEQYF.

This clone was seen more than once but under ten times. The same CDR3 arises from other DNA sequences in this sample as well. The chain uses TRBV11-2 and TRBJ1-1, with D maybe TRBD1 (6 bases). V was pared by 5 bases and J by 5 bases, with 15 bases between. The CDR3 spans 14 residues. In germline, CDR1 is SGHAT, CDR2 FQNNGV. Here the CDR3 reads CASSPNGGGTEAFF. In DNA, the CDR3 is TGTGCCAGCAGCCCGAACGGGGGCGGGACTGAAGCTTTCTTT.

This clone was seen a handful of times. This chain links TRBV27 with TRBJ2-7; a weak D match, TRBD1 (5 bases). Germline V gene data show CDR1 as MNHEY and CDR2 as SMNVEV (reference sequence). Trimming shortened V by 8 bases and J by 2 bases, and 13 bases separated the two germline ends. This CDR3 is 13 amino acids long. CDR3 sequence: CASGAPTAYEQYF. The CDR3 nucleotides are TGTGCCAGCGGGGCTCCGACAGCCTACGAGCAGTACTTC.

V is TRBV11-3 and J is TRBJ2-1; the match to TRBD1 covers 9 bases. Germline lookup yields CDR1 SGHNT and CDR2 YENEEA. J was trimmed by 8 bases and V by 5 bases; bases with no gene match: 4. CDR3 size: 13 residues. DNA of the CDR3: TGTGCCAGCAGCAGACAGGGGGTAGATGAGCAGTTCTTC. Translation: CASSRQGVDEQFF.

This clone was counted a single time. The gene calls are TRBV4-1 and TRBJ1-2; the match to TRBD1 covers 10 bases. This CDR3 region has 16 residues. CDR1 and CDR2 from the germline V gene are MGHRA and YSYEKL. V dropped 4 bases and J dropped 8; count of bases not matched to a gene: 13. CDR3 residues: CASSRRHRDRGWGYTF. CDR3 nucleotide sequence: TGCGCCAGCAGCCGGAGACACCGGGACAGGGGTTGGGGCTACACCTTC.

The chain uses TRBV6-5 and TRBJ1-5, with a possible D match to TRBD1 (5 bases). The V gene's germline CDR1 is MNHEY and CDR2 SVGAGI. V dropped 11 bases and J dropped 0 bases, with 14 bases sitting between them. There are 14 residues in the CDR3. The CDR3 DNA sequence: TGTGCCGCGGGAGGGACTTATAGCAATCAGCCCCAGCATTTT. It specifies CAAGGTYSNQPQHF.

The chain links TRBV11-3 to TRBJ1-4; D is uncertain. The CDR3 is 17 amino acids. Germline CDR1 and CDR2: SGHNT and YENEEA. Trimming removed 5 bases from V and 2 bases from J, with 18 bases in between. CDR3 coding DNA: TGTGCCAGCAGCAAAGGAGGTGGGCGTGGGACTAATGAAAAACTGTTTTTT. As protein: CASSKGGGRGTNEKLFF.

The chain is built from TRBV5-4 and TRBJ1-2, with 7 nucleotides matching TRBD1. Germline loops: CDR1 SGHNT, CDR2 YYREEE (reference sequence). This CDR3 is built from 13 residues. The J segment lost 6 bases and the V segment lost 0 bases, leaving 2 bases of the junction unmatched. The CDR3 loop reads CASSLGQGDGYTF. The DNA of the CDR3 is TGTGCCAGCAGCTTGGGACAGGGAGATGGCTACACCTTC.

The table lists this clone with a few counts. This rearrangement joins TRBV6-4 to TRBJ2-2, with 11 positions matching TRBD2. With 2 bases clipped from V and 5 bases from J, the junction kept 7 bases outside the gene matches. The CDR3 runs to 17 residues. Germline CDR1 reads MRHNA; CDR2 reads SNTAGT. This CDR3 reads CASSDLATSGDTGELFF. The DNA of the CDR3 is TGTGCCAGCAGTGACCTCGCGACTAGCGGGGATACCGGGGAGCTGTTTTTT.

This chain joins TRBV4-3 and TRBJ1-2; D is ambiguous. The CDR3 runs to 14 residues. Germline loops: CDR1 LGHNA, CDR2 YSLEER. The V gene lost 0 bases and the J gene lost 4 bases, with 9 bases spanning the gap. This CDR3 is CASSQDAGLYGYTF. For the CDR3, the DNA is TGCGCCAGCAGCCAAGATGCAGGACTCTATGGCTACACCTTC.

The chain joins TRBV24-1 to TRBJ2-3; weak D call: TRBD2 (5 bases). V dropped 4 bases and J dropped 2 bases, with 12 bases sitting between them. CDR1 is KGHDR, CDR2 SFDVKD, per germline. There are 15 residues in the CDR3. Here the CDR3 reads CATSDRGLATDTQYF. The CDR3 bases are TGTGCCACCAGTGACCGAGGGCTAGCCACAGATACGCAGTATTTT.

This clone was seen just once. This chain connects TRBV28 to TRBJ1-3; D gene unclear. Trimming took 5 bases from V and 0 from J, leaving 5 bases between them. Germline values: CDR1 MDHEN, CDR2 SYDVKM. This CDR3 is built from 13 residues. As DNA, the CDR3 is TGTGCCAGCAGTCGAGCCTCTGGAAACACCATATATTTT. Its protein is CASSRASGNTIYF.

This chain joins TRBV7-2 and TRBJ2-7, with 9 bases aligning to TRBD1. The J segment lost 3 bases and the V segment lost 2 bases, leaving 2 bases of the junction unmatched. CDR3 size: 14 residues. Per the germline V gene, CDR1 is SGHTA and CDR2 is FQGNSA. DNA for the CDR3: TGTGCCAGCAGCTTAAGGGGACAGGGCTACGAGCAGTACTTC. Its translation is CASSLRGQGYEQYF. Full variable domain (missing parts from reference TRBV7-2 and TRBJ2-7): GAGVSQSPSNKVTEKGKDVELRCDPISGHTALYWYRQSLGQGLEFLIYFQGNSAPDKSGLPSDRFSAERTGGSVSTLTIQRTQQEDSAVYLCASSLRGQGYEQYFGPGTRLTVT.

This rearrangement joins TRBV9 to TRBJ2-3; no firm D call. With 0 bases removed from V and 3 bases from J, the gap between germline ends came to 14 bases. CDR3 length: 16 amino acids. Per the germline V gene, CDR1 is SGDLS and CDR2 is YYNGEE. CDR3 coding DNA: TGTGCCAGCAGCGTAGTTTCCGGGTCCGGGACAGATACGCAGTATTTT. It translates to CASSVVSGSGTDTQYF. Supplemented by reference TRBV9 and TRBJ2-3, the full variable domain reads DSGVTQTPKHLITATGQRVTLRCSPRSGDLSVYWYQQSLDQGLQFLIQYYNGEERAKGNILERFSAQQFPDLHSELNLSSLELGDSALYFCASSVVSGSGTDTQYFGPGTRLTVL.

J is TRBJ1-5 and V is TRBV5-4; D call uncertain. The germline V and J ends were trimmed by 0 bases and 6 bases, with 13 bases remaining between them. The CDR3 consists of 15 residues. Per germline, CDR1 SGHNT and CDR2 YYREEE (reference sequence). The CDR3 DNA is TGTGCCAGCAGCTTGGCACCTCCCTTTGGTCAGCCCCAGCATTTT. Its translation is CASSLAPPFGQPQHF.

V gene TRBV5-1 combines with J gene TRBJ2-5, with TRBD1 matching over 8 bases. Per germline, CDR1 SGHRS and CDR2 YFSETQ. V lost 2 bases, J lost 5 bases, and 5 bases stayed unmatched. The CDR3 covers 14 residues. The DNA for the CDR3 is TGCGCCAGCAGCTTCGGACAGGGCCATGAGACCCAGTACTTC. Protein: CASSFGQGHETQYF. The full variable domain, with the rest looked up from reference TRBV5-1 and TRBJ2-5, is KAGVTQTPRYLIKTRGQQVTLSCSPISGHRSVSWYQQTPGQGLQFLFEYFSETQRNKGNFPGRFSGRQFSNSRSEMNVSTLELGDSALYLCASSFGQGHETQYFGPGTRLLVL.

This chain joins TRBV18 and TRBJ2-5; TRBD2 might be the D (6 bases). There are 15 residues in the CDR3. Germline lookup yields CDR1 KGHSH and CDR2 LQKENI. V gave up 0 bases and J gave up 5 bases, with 13 bases separating them. Written as DNA, the CDR3 is TGTGCCAGCTCACCACCGGCTAGCGTCCGGGAGACCCAGTACTTC. It codes for CASSPPASVRETQYF.

The gene calls are TRBV28 and TRBJ1-3; no firm D call. Trimming removed 4 bases from V and 1 base from J, with 8 bases in between. This CDR3 has 14 residues. CDR1 and CDR2 from the germline V gene are MDHEN and SYDVKM. CDR3 bases: TGTGCCAGCAGTTCAAGGTCGTCTGGAAACACCATATATTTT. It codes for CASSSRSSGNTIYF.

The rearrangement joins TRBV18 to TRBJ2-3; D not certain. This CDR3 spans 13 amino acids. The germline V and J ends were trimmed by 2 bases and 0 bases, with 3 bases remaining between them. Per germline, CDR1 KGHSH and CDR2 LQKENI. The CDR3 loop is CASSPYSTDTQYF. CDR3 in DNA: TGTGCCAGCTCACCATATAGCACAGATACGCAGTATTTT.